The clone carrying this T cell receptor (beta chain) has only one observation. Only in-frame clones appear in the TCRdb table, and some are missing; sequencing was by immunoSEQ multiplex PCR. The data hold 75,000 to 100,000 clones, with approximately 92% observed a single time. Germline CDR1 LGHDT, CDR2 YNNKEL (reference sequence). Trimming removed 2 bases at V and 0 bases at J, with 4 bases between. The CDR3 length is 13 residues. The data are from a study of control samples from healthy donors and cancer patients. V and J are TRBV3-1 (or the pseudogene TRBV3-2) and TRBJ2-5; D not resolved. The receptor was isolated from a human donor in good health. The donor label of this sample is uncertain. The sample taken for sequencing was blood. The CDR3 region has the DNA TGTGCCAGCAGCCAACGGTACCAAGAGACCCAGTACTTC. Protein: CASSQRYQETQYF.